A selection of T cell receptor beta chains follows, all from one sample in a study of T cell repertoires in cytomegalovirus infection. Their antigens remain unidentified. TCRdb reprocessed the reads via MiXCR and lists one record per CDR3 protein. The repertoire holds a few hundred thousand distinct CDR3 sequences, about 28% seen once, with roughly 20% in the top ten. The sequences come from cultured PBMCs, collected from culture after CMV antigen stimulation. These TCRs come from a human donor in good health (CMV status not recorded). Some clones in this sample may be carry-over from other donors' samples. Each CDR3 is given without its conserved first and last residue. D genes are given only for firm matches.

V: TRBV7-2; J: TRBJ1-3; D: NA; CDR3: ASSLDGRSGNTIY
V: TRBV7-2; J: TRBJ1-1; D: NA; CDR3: ASNPRQVWGTEAF
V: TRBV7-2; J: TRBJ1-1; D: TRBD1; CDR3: ASSLRWTGAVMNTEAF
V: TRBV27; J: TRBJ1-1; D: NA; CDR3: ASEGLNTEAF
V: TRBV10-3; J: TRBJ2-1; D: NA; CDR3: ATRDAGNEQF
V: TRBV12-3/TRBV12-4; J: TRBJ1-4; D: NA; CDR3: ASSKTRGKAEKLF
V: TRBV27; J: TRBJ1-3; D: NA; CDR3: AGRGISGNTIY
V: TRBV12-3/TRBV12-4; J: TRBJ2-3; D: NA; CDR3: ASSSRWSGADTQY
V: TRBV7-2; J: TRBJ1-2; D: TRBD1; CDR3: ASSKGQLGYT
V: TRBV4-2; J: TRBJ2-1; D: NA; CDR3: ASSQVSGTPLYNEQF
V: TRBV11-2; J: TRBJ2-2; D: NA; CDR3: ASNFGDGGELF
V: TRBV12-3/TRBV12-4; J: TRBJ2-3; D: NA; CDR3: ASSRTPREVDTQY
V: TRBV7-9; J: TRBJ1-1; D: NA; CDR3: ASSLGENTEAF
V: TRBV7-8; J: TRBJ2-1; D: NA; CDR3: AGQSGTFTEQF
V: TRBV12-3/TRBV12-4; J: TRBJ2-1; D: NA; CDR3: ATLRGETHNEQF
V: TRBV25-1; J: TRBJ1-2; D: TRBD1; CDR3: ASSPQGAGYT
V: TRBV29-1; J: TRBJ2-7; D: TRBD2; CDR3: SVVLAGGPGYEQY
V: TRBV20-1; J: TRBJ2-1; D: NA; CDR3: SARGEGAGNEQF
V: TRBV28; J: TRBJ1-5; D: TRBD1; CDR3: ASSFRDRNQPQH
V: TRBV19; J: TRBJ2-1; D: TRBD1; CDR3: ASSIGRGHTYNEQF
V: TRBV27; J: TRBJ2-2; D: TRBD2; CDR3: ASSLYPTSGGVNTGELF
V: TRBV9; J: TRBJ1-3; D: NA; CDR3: ASSVEDHIGNTIY
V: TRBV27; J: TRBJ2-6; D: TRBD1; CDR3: ASSSKTVDRGRNSGANVLT
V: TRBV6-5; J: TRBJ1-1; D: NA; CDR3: ASYSGAPVGTEAF
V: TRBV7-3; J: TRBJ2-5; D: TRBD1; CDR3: ASSLGPGGMEETQY
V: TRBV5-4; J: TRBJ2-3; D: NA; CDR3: ASSLSTGGGDTQY
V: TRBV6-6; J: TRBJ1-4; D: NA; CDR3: ASGLANEKLF
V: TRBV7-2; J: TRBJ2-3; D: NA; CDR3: ASSLVVGGDTQY
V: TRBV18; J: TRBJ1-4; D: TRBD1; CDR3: ASSPRQGAEKLF
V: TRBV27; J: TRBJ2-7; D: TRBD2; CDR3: ASSLASGSYEQY
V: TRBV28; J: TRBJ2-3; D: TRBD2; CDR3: ASSPQGLASTDTQY
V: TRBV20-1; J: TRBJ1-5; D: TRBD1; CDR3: SARDHGQGLHQPQH
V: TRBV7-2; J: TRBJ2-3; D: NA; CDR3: ASSLNQGGADTQY
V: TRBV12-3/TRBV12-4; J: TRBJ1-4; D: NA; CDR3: ASSLYVGGSEKLF
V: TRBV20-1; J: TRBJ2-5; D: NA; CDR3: SARDIDDPKETQY
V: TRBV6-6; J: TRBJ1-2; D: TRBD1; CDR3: ASSIRDRFLGLLSYT
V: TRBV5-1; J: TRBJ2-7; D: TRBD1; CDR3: ASSPQQGATYEQY
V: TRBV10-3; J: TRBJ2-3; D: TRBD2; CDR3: AIGAGVGDTQY